This T cell receptor (beta chain) was captured by sequencing in a study of blood T cell repertoires in COVID-19. Original analysis: Reference gene primer amplification gave estimated nucleated cell counts. Generated by immunoSEQ multiplex PCR, the TCRdb table keeps only in-frame clones and is missing some. The V and J calls and clone size come from that table; D and trimming were worked out from the DNA. The sample records approximately 380,000 clones, approximately 90% being singletons. Study members were between roughly 18 and 100 years old and lived in 20 to 25 US regions. Exposed enrollees encountered a COVID-19 case at some point within 2 weeks before study entry. Germline trimming cut 4 bases from V and 4 bases from J; bases unmatched to any gene: 10. The CDR3 extends over 16 amino acids. CDR1 LGHNA and CDR2 YNFKEQ come from the germline V gene.

The TCR comes from a woman aged 40 to 49 who had been exposed to COVID-19. Sequencing was performed on PBMCs or T cells enriched from blood (not recorded which). This chain connects TRBV4-2 to TRBJ1-5; 7 nucleotides align to TRBD1. CDR3 loop: CASSLRTGQVNQPQHF. Here the CDR3 DNA reads TGTGCCAGCAGCCTCAGAACCGGACAGGTTAATCAGCCCCAGCATTTT.